What follows is one T cell receptor (beta chain) and its context. The sample belongs to a study of monozygotic twins with inflammatory bowel disease. The germline gives CDR1 SGHAT, CDR2 FQNNGV. CDR3 size: 11 residues. The template-switching step introduced UMIs that carried a 6-nucleotide sample barcode. TCRdb reprocessed the 5' RACE reads and reports one entry per CDR3 protein, with no DNA. This sample's table has just over 300,000 distinct CDR3 sequences. What was sequenced was blood. This sequence joins TRBV11-2 and TRBJ2-2; as DNA is missing, the TRBD1 call by TCRdb cannot be tested. The sequence was obtained from a human donor with ulcerative colitis or Crohn's disease, or a healthy co-twin of an affected twin (not recorded which). The CDR3 here is CASSQGGELFF.